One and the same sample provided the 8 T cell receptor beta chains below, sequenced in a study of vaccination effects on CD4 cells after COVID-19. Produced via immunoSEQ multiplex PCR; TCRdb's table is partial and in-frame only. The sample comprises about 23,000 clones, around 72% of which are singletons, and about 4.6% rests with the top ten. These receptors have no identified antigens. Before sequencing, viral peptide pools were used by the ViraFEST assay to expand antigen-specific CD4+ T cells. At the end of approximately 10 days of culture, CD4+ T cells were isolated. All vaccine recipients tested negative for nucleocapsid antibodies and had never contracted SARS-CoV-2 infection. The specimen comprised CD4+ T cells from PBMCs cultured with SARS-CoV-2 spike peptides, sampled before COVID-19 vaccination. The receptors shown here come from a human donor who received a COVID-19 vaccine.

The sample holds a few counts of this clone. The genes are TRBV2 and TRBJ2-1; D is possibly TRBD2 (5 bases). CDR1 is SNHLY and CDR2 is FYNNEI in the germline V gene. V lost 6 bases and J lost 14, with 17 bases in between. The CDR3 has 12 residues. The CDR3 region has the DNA TGTGCCAGCAGGGACTTCAACCTACACGAGTTCTTC. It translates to CASRDFNLHEFF. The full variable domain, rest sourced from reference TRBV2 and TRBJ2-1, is EPEVTQTPSHQVTQMGQEVILRCVPISNHLYFYWYRQILGQKVEFLVSFYNNEISEKSEIFDDQFSVERPDGSNFTLKIRSTKLEDSAMYFCASRDFNLHEFFGPGTRLTVL.

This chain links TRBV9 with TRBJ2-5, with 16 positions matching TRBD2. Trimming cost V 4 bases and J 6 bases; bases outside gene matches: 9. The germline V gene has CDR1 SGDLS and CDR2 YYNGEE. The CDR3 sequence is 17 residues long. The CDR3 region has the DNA TGTGCCAGCAGCCCGGGGACTAGCGGGGGGGCGGTGAAGACCCAGTACTTC. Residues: CASSPGTSGGAVKTQYF.

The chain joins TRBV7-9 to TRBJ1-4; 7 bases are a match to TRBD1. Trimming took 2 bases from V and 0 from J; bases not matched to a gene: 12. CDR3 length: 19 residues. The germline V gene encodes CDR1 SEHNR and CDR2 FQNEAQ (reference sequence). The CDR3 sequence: CASSLLRGTGVATNEKLFF. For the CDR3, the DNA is TGTGCCAGCAGCTTATTAAGGGGAACAGGGGTTGCAACTAATGAAAAACTGTTTTTT.

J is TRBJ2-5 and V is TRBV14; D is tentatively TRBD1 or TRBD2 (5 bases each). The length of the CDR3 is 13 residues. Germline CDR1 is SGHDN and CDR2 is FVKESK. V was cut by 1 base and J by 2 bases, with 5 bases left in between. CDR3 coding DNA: TGTGCCAGCAGCCAAGGGGGGCAAGAGACCCAGTACTTC. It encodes CASSQGGQETQYF.

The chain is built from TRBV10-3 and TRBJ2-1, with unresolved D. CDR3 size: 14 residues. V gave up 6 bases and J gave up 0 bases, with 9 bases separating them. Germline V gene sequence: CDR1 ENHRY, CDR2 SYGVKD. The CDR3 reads CAIRQLISYNEQFF. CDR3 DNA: TGTGCCATCAGACAGCTAATCTCCTACAATGAGCAGTTCTTC.

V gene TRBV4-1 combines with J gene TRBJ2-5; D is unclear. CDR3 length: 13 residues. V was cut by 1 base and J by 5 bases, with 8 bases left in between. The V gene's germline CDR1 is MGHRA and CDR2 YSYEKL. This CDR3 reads CASSQALPETQYF. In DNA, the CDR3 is TGCGCCAGCAGCCAAGCCCTACCCGAGACCCAGTACTTC.

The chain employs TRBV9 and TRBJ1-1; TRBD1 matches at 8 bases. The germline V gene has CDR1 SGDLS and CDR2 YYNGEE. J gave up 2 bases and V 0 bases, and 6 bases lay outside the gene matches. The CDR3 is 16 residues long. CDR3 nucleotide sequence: TGTGCCAGCAGCGTAGCCCTCGGACAGGGTAACACTGAAGCTTTCTTT. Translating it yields CASSVALGQGNTEAFF.

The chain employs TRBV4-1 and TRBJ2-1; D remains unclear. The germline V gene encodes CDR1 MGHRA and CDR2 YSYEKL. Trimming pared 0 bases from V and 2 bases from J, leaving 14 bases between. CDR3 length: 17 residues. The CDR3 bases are TGCGCCAGCAGCCAAGATCAACGTGCGAGGACCTACAATGAGCAGTTCTTC. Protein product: CASSQDQRARTYNEQFF.